This T cell receptor (beta chain) was captured by sequencing in a study of cytomegalovirus exposure and HLA in healthy donors. In the PCR, 60 Vbeta and 13 Jbeta primers were used. Data came from immunoSEQ multiplex PCR; TCRdb stores just in-frame clones and leaves some out. The data show around 190,000 clones, roughly 77% seen once. Per germline, CDR1 LNHNV and CDR2 YYDKDF (reference sequence). J gave up 13 bases and V 0 bases, and 12 bases lay outside the gene matches. There are 15 residues in the CDR3. The chain uses TRBV15 and TRBJ2-1; 7 nucleotides align to TRBD1. Material: PBMCs. The source is a woman between 45 and 60 years old in good health and CMV-seronegative. CDR3 nucleotides: TGTGCCACCAGCAGAGATCTCCCTGGCCGGGACAGACAGTTCTTC. This gives the protein CATSRDLPGRDRQFF.